The T cell receptor (beta chain) under discussion was sequenced for a study of blood T cell repertoires in COVID-19. Across the study: In each case, the material was cDNA or gDNA derived from T cells, B-cell-depleted T cells, or PBMCs.

Authors' processing steps: It was from reference gene primer amplification that nucleated cell counts were estimated. Assay: immunoSEQ multiplex PCR; the TCRdb copy retains only in-frame clones and omits some. V and J calls and clone size are copied from that table; D and trimming were computed from the DNA. The sample shows roughly 140,000 clones, more than 70% of them seen only once. V lost 7 bases and J lost 5; bases outside the gene matches: 3. The CDR3 runs 13 residues. The V gene's germline CDR1 is SGDLS and CDR2 YYNGEE. This clone was observed a few times. The sequence came from a woman aged 50 to 65 with acute or convalescent COVID-19. The specimen sequenced was peripheral blood. The chain combines TRBV9 with TRBJ2-2; 9 bases are shared with TRBD1. The CDR3 sequence is CASDRGTTGELFF. CDR3 bases: TGTGCCAGCGACAGGGGGACAACCGGGGAGCTGTTTTTT.